Shown below are 4 T cell receptor beta chains from a single sample sequenced in a study of blood T cell repertoires in COVID-19. Using immunoSEQ multiplex PCR, the repertoire was profiled, and TCRdb retains in-frame clones only, with some absent. The sample yields over 100,000 clones, less than 85% seen once. The sample was peripheral blood. The receptors here all came from a woman in her sixties with acute or convalescent COVID-19.

The J gene is TRBJ2-4, the V gene TRBV5-1; possibly TRBD2 for D (5 bases). Trimming took 3 bases from V and 7 from J, leaving 14 bases between them. CDR1 and CDR2 (germline): SGHRS, YFSETQ. The CDR3 covers 14 residues. The CDR3 spells CASSWGVGPNIQYF. Here the CDR3 DNA reads TGCGCCAGCAGCTGGGGAGTAGGGCCGAACATTCAGTACTTC. Filled out from reference TRBV5-1 and TRBJ2-4, the complete variable domain reads KAGVTQTPRYLIKTRGQQVTLSCSPISGHRSVSWYQQTPGQGLQFLFEYFSETQRNKGNFPGRFSGRQFSNSRSEMNVSTLELGDSALYLCASSWGVGPNIQYFGAGTRLSVL.

The rearrangement uses TRBV6-2 or TRBV6-3 and TRBJ1-2; TRBD1 aligns across 7 bases. V gave up 6 bases and J gave up 2 bases; unmatched junction bases: 6. The germline CDR1 and CDR2 sequences are MNHEY and SVGEGT. The CDR3 has 14 residues. The CDR3 DNA reads as TGTGCCAGCAGCGAGGGACAGAACAACTATGGCTACACCTTC. Amino acids: CASSEGQNNYGYTF.

CDR3 protein: CASTDQGTGGTNEQFF. CDR3 in DNA: TGCGCCAGCACGGACCAGGGGACAGGGGGTACCAATGAGCAGTTCTTC. The chain has TRBV5-1 and TRBJ2-1; 11 nucleotides match TRBD1. The CDR3 is 16 residues long. J gave up 6 bases and V 6 bases, and 11 bases lay outside the gene matches. Germline lookup yields CDR1 SGHRS and CDR2 YFSETQ.

CDR3 nucleotides: TGTGCCAGCAGCCGGGCCGGGACAGTAGATAATGAAAAACTGTTTTTT. It encodes CASSRAGTVDNEKLFF. The rearrangement links TRBV4-2 to TRBJ1-4, with 7 bases lining up with TRBD1. The CDR3 is 16 residues long. Trimming took 4 bases from V and 4 from J; bases not matched to a gene: 9. Germline assignment: CDR1 LGHNA and CDR2 YNFKEQ.